The 27 T cell receptor beta chains in this list originate from one sample, sequenced in a study of breast tumors, draining lymph nodes, adjacent tissues. Breast cancer patients provided tissue from their axillary draining lymph nodes. TCRdb called the multiplex PCR reads again in MiXCR, with one record for every CDR3 protein. The sample consists of 150,000 or so distinct CDR3 sequences, about 34% of them appearing once. The material sequenced was axillary lymph node tissue. These receptors originate from a female donor with breast cancer. Some clones in this sample may be carry-over from other donors' samples.

V usage is TRBV6-5 and J usage is TRBJ2-7; TRBD1 aligns across 7 bases. V shed 5 bases, J shed 2 bases, and the junction held 9 bases outside the gene matches. The germline V gene encodes CDR1 MNHEY and CDR2 SVGAGI. This CDR3 has 15 amino acids. The CDR3: CASSHFGTATYEQYF. Written as DNA, the CDR3 is TGTGCCAGCAGTCACTTCGGGACAGCGACCTACGAGCAGTACTTC.

This clonotype was counted ten times or more. The chain links TRBV7-2 to TRBJ2-1; 12 nucleotides line up with TRBD2. Germline-derived CDR1 and CDR2 are SGHTA and FQGNSA. After removal of 5 bases from V and 3 bases from J, the junction contained 14 bases not matched to a gene. The CDR3 length is 19 residues. CDR3 protein: CASSPTGLAGTGIYNEQFF. CDR3 bases: TGTGCCAGCAGCCCCACCGGACTAGCGGGGACTGGTATCTACAATGAGCAGTTCTTC.

V is TRBV30 and J is TRBJ2-5; TRBD2 matches 10 bases. CDR1 GTSNPN and CDR2 SVGIG come from the germline V gene (reference sequence). The CDR3 loop spans 16 amino acids. The V gene end was trimmed by 0 bases and the J gene end by 2 bases; junction bases not matched to a gene: 6. The CDR3 region has the DNA TGTGCCTGGAGTGTATCAGGACTAGCGGCACAAGAGACCCAGTACTTC. Residues: CAWSVSGLAAQETQYF.

Ten or more counts support this clonotype. The chain has TRBV12-3 or TRBV12-4 and TRBJ2-5, with unresolved D. CDR3 length equals 16 residues. Trimming shortened V by 3 bases and J by 4 bases, and 18 bases separated the two germline ends. CDR3 sequence: CASSFGVRHLGETQYF. The CDR3 DNA reads as TGTGCCAGCAGTTTTGGAGTACGCCACTTAGGAGAGACCCAGTACTTC.

This clonotype was picked up one time. The chain couples TRBV7-7 to TRBJ1-5; no clear D gene. The germline V gene has CDR1 SSHAT and CDR2 FNYEAQ (reference sequence). This CDR3 comprises 13 residues. CDR3 loop: CAAPGTGNQPQHF. DNA for the CDR3: TGTGCTGCCCCCGGTACGGGCAATCAGCCCCAGCATTTT. The full variable domain, with the rest looked up from reference TRBV7-7 and TRBJ1-5, is GAGVSQSPRYKVTKRGQDVTLRCDPISSHATLYWYQQALGQGPEFLTYFNYEAQPDKSGLPSDRFSAERPEGSISTLTIQRTEQRDSAMYRCAAPGTGNQPQHFGDGTRLSIL.

Ten or more counts support this clonotype. The chain couples TRBV2 to TRBJ2-7; TRBD1 might be the D (7 bases). Looked up from germline, CDR1 is SNHLY and CDR2 is FYNNEI. V was shortened by 5 bases and J by 3 bases, with 11 bases between the two germline ends. The CDR3 loop spans 13 amino acids. The CDR3 is CASSSQGGYEQYF. The CDR3 DNA reads as TGTGCCAGCAGTTCCCAGGGGGGCTACGAGCAGTACTTC.

Regarding this clonotype: Relative to the germline gene, one junction end is altered; a read error may explain this. This chain joins TRBV7-2 and TRBJ2-3; no firm D call. Germline V gives CDR1 SGHTA, CDR2 FQGNSA. This CDR3 has 12 amino acids. The CDR3 coding sequence is TGCGCCAGCAGCTTACTCAGAGATACGCGGTATTTT. Translating it yields CASSLLRDTRYF.

Ten or more counts support this clonotype. V is TRBV4-1 and J is TRBJ2-3, with TRBD1 as a possible D gene (5 bases). Looked up from germline, CDR1 is MGHRA and CDR2 is YSYEKL. V lost 5 bases and J 0 bases, leaving 12 bases between the germline ends. The CDR3 consists of 15 residues. CDR3 nucleotides: TGCGCCAGCAGCGCTCGGACACCTAGCACAGATACGCAGTATTTT. Protein sequence: CASSARTPSTDTQYF.

This clonotype was seen a few times. A clone one base away is much larger, so this may be a read error. V and J are TRBV7-2 and TRBJ2-7; TRBD1 aligns across 9 bases. The germline V gene encodes CDR1 SGHTA and CDR2 FQGNSA. The CDR3 has 15 residues. The CDR3 spells CASSGGTGKFYEQHF. Here the CDR3 DNA reads TGTGCCAGCAGCGGTGGGACAGGGAAATTCTACGAGCAGCACTTC.

This clonotype has a handful of counts. The V call is TRBV24-1, the J call TRBJ1-5; 7 positions match TRBD1. The CDR3 is 15 residues long. Germline V gene sequence: CDR1 KGHDR, CDR2 SFDVKD. V shed 4 bases, J shed 4 bases, and the junction held 6 bases outside the gene matches. The CDR3 reads CATSDPGGANQPQHF. The CDR3 nucleotides read TGTGCCACCAGTGACCCAGGGGGAGCAAATCAGCCCCAGCATTTT.

This clonotype was seen ten or more times. This may be a read error: a much more frequent sequence differs by one nucleotide. The chain uses TRBV7-6 and TRBJ2-6; no clear D. There are 12 residues in the CDR3. In germline, CDR1 is SGHVS, CDR2 FNYEAQ. The CDR3 here is CASGFGANVLTF. CDR3 in DNA: TGTGCCAGCGGCTTTGGGGCCAACGTCCTGACTTTC.

Comment on this clonotype: The junction departs from the called germline gene at one end, perhaps through a read error. This chain joins TRBV6-2 or TRBV6-3 and TRBJ1-5, with TRBD1 as a possible D gene (5 bases). Looked up from germline, CDR1 is MNHEY and CDR2 is SVGEGT. The CDR3 runs to 18 residues. The CDR3 region has the DNA TGTGCCAGCAGTCACTCCGGGTCCGGGGCTCCGCGTAATCAGCCCCAGCATTTT. Translated, it gives CASSHSGSGAPRNQPQHF.

This clonotype was seen many times. This sequence joins TRBV30 and TRBJ1-6; possible D gene TRBD1, 5 bases. Germline V gives CDR1 GTSNPN, CDR2 SVGIG (reference sequence). Trimming removed 0 bases at V and 4 bases at J, with 10 bases between. The CDR3 runs to 15 residues. CDR3 loop: CAWSVTGAYNSPLHF. The CDR3 bases are TGTGCCTGGAGTGTAACCGGGGCTTATAATTCACCCCTCCACTTT.

On this clonotype: It may be a read error: a sequence one base away is much more abundant. The genes are TRBV7-9 and TRBJ2-5; maybe TRBD1 (7 bases). Germline V gene sequence: CDR1 SEHNR, CDR2 FQNEAQ (reference sequence). CDR3 size: 14 residues. The CDR3 DNA follows: TGTGCCGGCAGCCGAAGGACAGGAGGGGAGACCCAGTACTTC. This codes for CAGSRRTGGETQYF.

This clonotype showed up many times. V usage is TRBV28 and J usage is TRBJ1-5; 9 bases align to TRBD1. The V segment lost 4 bases and the J segment 5 bases; nucleotides outside the gene matches: 6. This CDR3 has 15 amino acids. In germline, CDR1 is MDHEN, CDR2 SYDVKM. CDR3 sequence reads: CASSSLQGAYQPQHF. DNA for the CDR3: TGTGCCAGCAGTTCCCTACAGGGGGCCTATCAGCCCCAGCATTTT.

Worth noting for this clonotype: A single base separates this from a much larger clone, so it may be a read error. The chain has TRBV5-8 and TRBJ2-6; D not resolved. CDR1 and CDR2 (germline): SGHTS, YDEGEE. The CDR3 runs to 17 residues. Trimming took 4 bases from V and 0 from J, leaving 14 bases between them. The CDR3: CASSGWAASSGANVLTF. For the CDR3, the DNA is TGTGCCAGCAGCGGATGGGCCGCTAGCTCTGGGGCCAACGTCCTGACTTTC.

Comment on this clonotype: A much larger clone is a single base away; this may be a read error. This chain connects TRBV28 to TRBJ1-3, with a tentative D call TRBD1 (6 bases). Germline V CDR1 and CDR2: MDHEN, SYDVKM. The CDR3 is 14 amino acids. V was cut by 4 bases and J by 8 bases, with 15 bases left in between. CDR3 protein: CASSYDRRRDTIYF. The CDR3 nucleotides are TGTGCCAGCAGTTATGACAGGCGGAGAGACACCATATATTTT.

The V call is TRBV7-2, the J call TRBJ1-5, with D uncertain. Germline V gene lookup returns CDR1 SGHTA and CDR2 FQGNSA. There are 13 residues in the CDR3. The ends were cut back, 0 bases at V and 14 bases at J, with 14 bases in the middle. In DNA form, the CDR3 reads TGTGCCAGCAGCTTAGCGCGACTAGCCGACGAGCATTTT. It specifies CASSLARLADEHF.

Details on this clonotype: One junction end does not reproduce the germline sequence, and a read error may be involved. The chain is built from TRBV7-9 and TRBJ2-5, with 9 positions matching TRBD1. This CDR3 contains 14 residues. CDR1 is SEHNR, CDR2 FQNEAQ, per germline (reference sequence). The CDR3: CASSRGTGQEAQYF. For the CDR3, the DNA is TGCGCCAGCAGCAGGGGGACAGGGCAAGAGGCCCAGTACTTC.

This clonotype was recorded at least ten times. For the CDR3, the DNA is TGTGCCAGTCGCCGGGGGGCGAATGAAAAACTGTTTTTT. Encoded protein: CASRRGANEKLFF. The rearrangement links TRBV7-9 to TRBJ1-4; D is possibly TRBD1 (6 bases). The CDR3 spans 13 residues. V was trimmed by 9 bases and J by 5 bases, leaving 13 bases between them. Germline V lookup: CDR1 SEHNR, CDR2 FQNEAQ (reference sequence).

Comments on this clonotype: A much larger clone is a single base away; this may be a read error. The V and J genes are TRBV6-5 and TRBJ2-1; no firm D call. V gave up 6 bases and J gave up 6 bases, with 21 bases separating them. The CDR3 extends over 16 amino acids. Per the germline V gene, CDR1 is MNHEY and CDR2 is SVGAGI. The CDR3 DNA follows: TGTGCCAGCAGCCGTGAGTCAGCTTTCACCTGCAATGAGCAGTTCTTC. Its translation is CASSRESAFTCNEQFF.

This clonotype was observed many times. This rearrangement joins TRBV4-1 to TRBJ2-3, with D perhaps assigned TRBD1 or TRBD2 (6 bases each). Germline V lookup: CDR1 MGHRA, CDR2 YSYEKL. With 1 base removed from V and 6 bases from J, the gap between germline ends came to 17 bases. The CDR3 is 16 amino acids. DNA of the CDR3: TGCGCCAGCAGCCAAGGTGCGACGGGGGCAAAGGATACGCAGTATTTT. Translating it yields CASSQGATGAKDTQYF.

The chain uses TRBV20-1 and TRBJ2-3; D ambiguous. CDR3 length: 12 residues. V was shortened by 3 bases and J by 3 bases, with 7 bases between the two germline ends. CDR1 is DFQATT, CDR2 SNEGSKA, per germline (reference sequence). The CDR3 protein is CSASPGTDTQYF. The CDR3 nucleotides are TGCAGTGCTAGTCCCGGGACAGATACGCAGTATTTT.

There are a few counts of this clonotype. A much more abundant neighbour one base away suggests this may be a read error. The rearrangement uses TRBV20-1 and TRBJ1-5, with no clear D. Germline V gene data show CDR1 as DFQATT and CDR2 as SNEGSKA (reference sequence). The CDR3 runs to 14 residues. The CDR3 loop is CSAKGERSNPPQHF. CDR3 in DNA: TGCAGTGCTAAGGGTGAAAGGAGCAATCCGCCCCAGCATTTT.

This clonotype was detected many times. The chain uses TRBV3-1 and TRBJ2-7; no clear D gene. Germline V gene data show CDR1 as LGHDT and CDR2 as YNNKEL (reference sequence). This CDR3 comprises 11 residues. V gave up 8 bases and J gave up 3 bases, with 8 bases separating them. The CDR3 bases are TGTGCCAGCGGAATCGACTACGAGCAGTACTTC. Translation gives CASGIDYEQYF.

This clonotype was seen repeatedly, ten times or more. This sequence joins TRBV7-2 and TRBJ1-6, with 7 bases matching TRBD1. J was trimmed by 7 bases and V by 3 bases; bases with no gene match: 6. CDR3 length: 15 amino acids. Germline CDR1 reads SGHTA; CDR2 reads FQGNSA. The CDR3 nucleotides are TGTGCCAGCAGCTTCGGGGACAGCCCCAATTCACCCCTCCACTTT. Protein sequence: CASSFGDSPNSPLHF.

V and J are TRBV7-2 and TRBJ1-1; unclear D gene. This CDR3 is built from 15 residues. CDR1 and CDR2 (germline): SGHTA, FQGNSA. Trimming removed 5 bases from V and 3 bases from J, with 16 bases in between. The CDR3 nucleotides read TGTGCCAGCAGCCGAGCGGACCGGAGGGACACTGAAGCTTTCTTT. Its translation: CASSRADRRDTEAFF.